This TCR beta chain comes out of a study of T-cell reconstitution after alpha-beta-depleted transplantation in children. Turning to this clonotype: Its antigen is as yet unknown.

Overall study results and limits: Alpha-beta T cells about two months after transplant reportedly derived from several hundred expanded graft clones.

V gave up 6 bases and J gave up 0 bases, with 2 bases separating them. The germline CDR1 and CDR2 sequences are MNHNS and SASEGT. CDR3 length: 11 amino acids. During its preparation, the TCRbeta library received unique molecular identifiers. TCRdb reanalysed the PCR reads using MiXCR and keeps one entry per CDR3 protein. Among approximately 250,000 distinct CDR3 sequences, roughly 25% were seen once, and the ten largest hold roughly 2.7%. This receptor was taken from a girl aged 2-10 years with Fanconi anemia, due to receive a stem cell transplant. V usage is TRBV6-1 and J usage is TRBJ1-1; D uncertain. The material was PBMCs, obtained before TCRalphabeta/CD19-depleted stem cell transplant. CDR3 sequence (DNA): TGTGCCAGCAGGTTGAACACTGAAGCTTTCTTT. As protein: CASRLNTEAFF.